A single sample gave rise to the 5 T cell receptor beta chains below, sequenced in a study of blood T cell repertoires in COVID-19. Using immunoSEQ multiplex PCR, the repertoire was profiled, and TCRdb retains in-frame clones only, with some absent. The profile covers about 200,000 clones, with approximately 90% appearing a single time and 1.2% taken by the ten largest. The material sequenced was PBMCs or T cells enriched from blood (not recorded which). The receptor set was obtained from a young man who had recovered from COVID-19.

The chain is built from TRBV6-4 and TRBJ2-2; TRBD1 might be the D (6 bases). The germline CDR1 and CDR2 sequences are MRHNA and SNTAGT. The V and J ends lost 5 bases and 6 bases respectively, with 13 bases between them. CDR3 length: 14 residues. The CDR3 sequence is CASSIAHRAGELFF. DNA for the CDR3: TGTGCCAGCAGTATTGCCCACAGGGCCGGGGAGCTGTTTTTT.

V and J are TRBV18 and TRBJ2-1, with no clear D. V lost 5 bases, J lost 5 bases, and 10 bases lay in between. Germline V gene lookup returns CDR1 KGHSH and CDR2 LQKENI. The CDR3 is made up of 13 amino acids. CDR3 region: CASSEIQDNEQFF. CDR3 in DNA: TGTGCCAGCTCAGAGATCCAAGACAATGAGCAGTTCTTC.

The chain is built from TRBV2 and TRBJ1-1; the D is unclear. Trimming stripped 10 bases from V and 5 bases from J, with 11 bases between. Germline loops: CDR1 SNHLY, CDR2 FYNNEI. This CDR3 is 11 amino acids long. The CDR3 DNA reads TGTGCCACCCTAGGTGGAACTGAAGCTTTCTTT. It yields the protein CATLGGTEAFF.

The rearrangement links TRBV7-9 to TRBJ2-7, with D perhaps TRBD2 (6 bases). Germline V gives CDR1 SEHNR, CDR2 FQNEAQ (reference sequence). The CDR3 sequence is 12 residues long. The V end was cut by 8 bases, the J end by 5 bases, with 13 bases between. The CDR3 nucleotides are TGTGCCAGCCAAGGAGGGTCCGACGAGCAGTACTTC. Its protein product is CASQGGSDEQYF. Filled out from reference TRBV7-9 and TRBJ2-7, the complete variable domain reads DTGVSQNPRHKITKRGQNVTFRCDPISEHNRLYWYRQTLGQGPEFLTYFQNEAQLEKSRLLSDRFSAERPKGSFSTLEIQRTEQGDSAMYLCASQGGSDEQYFGPGTRLTVT.

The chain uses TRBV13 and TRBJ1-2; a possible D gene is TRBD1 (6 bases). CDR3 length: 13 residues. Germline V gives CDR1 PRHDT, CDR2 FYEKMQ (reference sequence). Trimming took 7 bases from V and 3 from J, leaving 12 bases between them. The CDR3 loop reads CASTNRVDYGYTF. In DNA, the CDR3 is TGTGCCAGCACCAACAGGGTCGACTATGGCTACACCTTC.